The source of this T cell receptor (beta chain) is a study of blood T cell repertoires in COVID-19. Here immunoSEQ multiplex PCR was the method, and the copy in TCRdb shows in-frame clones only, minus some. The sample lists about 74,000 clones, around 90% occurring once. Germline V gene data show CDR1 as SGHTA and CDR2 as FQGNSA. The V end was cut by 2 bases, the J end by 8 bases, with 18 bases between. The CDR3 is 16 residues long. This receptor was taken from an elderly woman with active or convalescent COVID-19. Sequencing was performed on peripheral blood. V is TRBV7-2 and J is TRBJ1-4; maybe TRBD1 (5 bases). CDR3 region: CASSLREVGVKEKLFF. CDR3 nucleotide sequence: TGTGCCAGCAGCTTAAGGGAGGTAGGGGTTAAAGAAAAACTGTTTTTT.